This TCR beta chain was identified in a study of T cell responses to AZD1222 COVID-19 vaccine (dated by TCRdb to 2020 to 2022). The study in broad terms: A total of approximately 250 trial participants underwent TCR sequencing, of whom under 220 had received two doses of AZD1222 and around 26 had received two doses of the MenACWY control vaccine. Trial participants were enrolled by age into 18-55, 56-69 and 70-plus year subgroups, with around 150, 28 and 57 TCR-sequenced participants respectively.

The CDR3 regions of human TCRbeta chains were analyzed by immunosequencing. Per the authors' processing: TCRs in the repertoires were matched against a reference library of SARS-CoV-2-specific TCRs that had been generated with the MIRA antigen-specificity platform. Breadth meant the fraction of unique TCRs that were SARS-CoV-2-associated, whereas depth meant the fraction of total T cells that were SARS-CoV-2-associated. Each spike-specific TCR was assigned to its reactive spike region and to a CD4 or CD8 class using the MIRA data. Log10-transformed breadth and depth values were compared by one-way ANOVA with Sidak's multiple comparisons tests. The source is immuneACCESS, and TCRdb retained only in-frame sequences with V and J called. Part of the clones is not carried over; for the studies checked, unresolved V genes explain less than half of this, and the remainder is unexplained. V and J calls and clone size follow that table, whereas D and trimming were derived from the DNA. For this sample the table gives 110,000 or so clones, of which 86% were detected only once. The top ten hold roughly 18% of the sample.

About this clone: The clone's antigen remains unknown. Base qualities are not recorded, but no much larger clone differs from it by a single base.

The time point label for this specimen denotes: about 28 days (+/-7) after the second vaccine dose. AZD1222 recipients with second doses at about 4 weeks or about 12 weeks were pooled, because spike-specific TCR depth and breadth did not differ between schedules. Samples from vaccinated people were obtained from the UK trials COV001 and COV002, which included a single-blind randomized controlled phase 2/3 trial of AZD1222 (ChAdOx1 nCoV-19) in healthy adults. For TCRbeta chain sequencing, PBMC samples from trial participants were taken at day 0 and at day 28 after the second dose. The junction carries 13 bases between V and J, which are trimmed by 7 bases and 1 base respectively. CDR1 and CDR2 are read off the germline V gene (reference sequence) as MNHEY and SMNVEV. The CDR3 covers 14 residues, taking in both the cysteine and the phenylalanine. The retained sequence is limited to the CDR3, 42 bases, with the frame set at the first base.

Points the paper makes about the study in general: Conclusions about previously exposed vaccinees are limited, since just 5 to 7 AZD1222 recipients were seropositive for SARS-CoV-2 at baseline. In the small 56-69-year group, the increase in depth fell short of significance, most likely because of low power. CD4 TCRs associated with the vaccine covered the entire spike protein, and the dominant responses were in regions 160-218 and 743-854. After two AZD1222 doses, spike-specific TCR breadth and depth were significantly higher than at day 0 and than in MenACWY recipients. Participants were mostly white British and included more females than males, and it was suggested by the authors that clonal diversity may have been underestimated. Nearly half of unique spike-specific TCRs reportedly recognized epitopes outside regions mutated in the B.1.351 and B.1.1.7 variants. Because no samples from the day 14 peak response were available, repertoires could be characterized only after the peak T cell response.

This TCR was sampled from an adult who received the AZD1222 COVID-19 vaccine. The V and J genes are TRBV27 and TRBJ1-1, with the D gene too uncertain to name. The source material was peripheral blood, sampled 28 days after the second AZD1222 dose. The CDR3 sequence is CASTGLGENTEAFF. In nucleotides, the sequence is TGTGCCAGCACCGGCCTTGGCGAGAACACTGAAGCTTTCTTT.